This entry lists 29 T cell receptor beta chains sequenced from one sample in a study of T-cell memory formation after mild COVID-19. TCRdb re-called the 5' RACE reads with MiXCR, one entry per CDR3 protein. The sample comprises some 150,000 distinct CDR3 sequences, about 14% of which are singletons, and under 30% rests with the top ten. The specimen sequenced was PBMCs or a T cell subset sorted from them (not recorded which). Source of these receptors: an adult woman who had mild COVID-19 (a few samples of this study predate the infection). Cell type and time point are not known.

V usage is TRBV4-1 and J usage is TRBJ2-7; 7 bases fit TRBD1. Looked up from germline, CDR1 is MGHRA and CDR2 is YSYEKL. The CDR3 sequence is 14 residues long. V lost 1 base and J lost 6; bases outside the gene matches: 6. The CDR3 spells CASSQGYGTAEQYF. CDR3 bases: TGCGCCAGCAGCCAAGGTTACGGGACAGCCGAGCAGTACTTC.

This sequence joins TRBV7-6 and TRBJ1-5; TRBD1 matches at 7 bases. Germline trimming cut 5 bases from V and 3 bases from J; bases unmatched to any gene: 7. This CDR3 comprises 15 residues. Germline lookup yields CDR1 SGHVS and CDR2 FNYEAQ. The CDR3: CASSPWGQINQPQHF. The CDR3 DNA is TGTGCCAGCAGCCCCTGGGGACAGATCAATCAGCCCCAGCATTTT. Full variable domain (outside the CDR3, taken from reference TRBV7-6 and TRBJ1-5): GAGVSQSPRYKVTKRGQDVALRCDPISGHVSLYWYRQALGQGPEFLTYFNYEAQQDKSGLPNDRFSAERPEGSISTLTIQRTEQRDSAMYRCASSPWGQINQPQHFGDGTRLSIL.

This clonotype turned up a few times. The chain combines TRBV5-5 with TRBJ2-1, with 9 positions matching TRBD2. V shed 1 base, J shed 10 bases, and the junction held 9 bases outside the gene matches. CDR1 and CDR2 (germline): SGHKS, YYEKEE (reference sequence). This CDR3 is built from 15 residues. CDR3 sequence: CASSLSLAGEKEQFF. CDR3 nucleotide sequence: TGTGCCAGCAGCTTGTCCTTAGCGGGGGAAAAGGAGCAGTTCTTC.

There are many counts of this clonotype. The genes are TRBV12-3 or TRBV12-4 and TRBJ2-7; 7 bases align to TRBD2. J gave up 0 bases and V 11 bases, and 7 bases lay outside the gene matches. The CDR3 runs 13 residues. The CDR3 sequence is CACGGAGSYEQYF. The CDR3 bases are TGTGCCTGCGGGGGAGCAGGCTCCTACGAGCAGTACTTC.

This clonotype has ten or more counts. The chain carries TRBV7-2 and TRBJ2-3; D is undetermined. This CDR3 is built from 17 residues. In germline, CDR1 is SGHTA, CDR2 FQGNSA. Trimming removed 1 base from V and 5 bases from J, with 19 bases in between. The CDR3 region has the DNA TGTGCCAGCAGCTTAGGAGCGCCCTCCATCCCTCGAGATACGCAGTATTTT. It encodes CASSLGAPSIPRDTQYF.

Ten or more counts support this clonotype. The chain joins TRBV9 to TRBJ2-5, with a weak D call TRBD1 (5 bases). Germline CDR1 and CDR2: SGDLS and YYNGEE. The CDR3 totals 11 residues. V was clipped by 4 bases and J by 5 bases, with 6 bases between them. CDR3 in DNA: TGTGCCAGCAGCTCAGGGGAGACCCAGTACTTC. This encodes CASSSGETQYF. The complete variable domain, with remaining parts taken from reference TRBV9 and TRBJ2-5, reads DSGVTQTPKHLITATGQRVTLRCSPRSGDLSVYWYQQSLDQGLQFLIQYYNGEERAKGNILERFSAQQFPDLHSELNLSSLELGDSALYFCASSSGETQYFGPGTRLLVL.

There are a few counts of this clonotype. The chain employs TRBV3-1 and TRBJ2-7; 8 bases are a match to TRBD2. V was clipped by 0 bases and J by 3 bases; unmatched bases: 4. This CDR3 is 15 amino acids long. The germline V gene has CDR1 LGHDT and CDR2 YNNKEL (reference sequence). The CDR3 nucleotides are TGTGCCAGCAGCCAAGACAGCGGGGGCATCTACGAGCAGTACTTC. Translating it yields CASSQDSGGIYEQYF.

This clonotype was detected only a few times. The gene calls are TRBV20-1 and TRBJ2-7, with 8 bases fitting TRBD2. The J segment lost 6 bases and the V segment lost 2 bases, leaving 9 bases of the junction unmatched. CDR3 length: 14 residues. The germline V gene has CDR1 DFQATT and CDR2 SNEGSKA (reference sequence). In DNA form, the CDR3 reads TGCAGTGCTAGATTCGGGGCGGGGGGTTTCGAGCAGTACTTC. Translated, it gives CSARFGAGGFEQYF.

The chain links TRBV7-9 to TRBJ2-5, with D possibly TRBD2 on 5 matching bases. This CDR3 contains 16 residues. Trimming took off 0 bases at V and 2 bases at J, with 13 bases between the two ends. Germline loops: CDR1 SEHNR, CDR2 FQNEAQ (reference sequence). The CDR3 region has the DNA TGTGCCAGCAGCTTAGCCAGGACTGGTACACAAGAGACCCAGTACTTC. It is translated as CASSLARTGTQETQYF.

This clonotype was seen ten or more times. V usage is TRBV12-3 or TRBV12-4 and J usage is TRBJ1-4, with 8 bases fitting TRBD1. CDR3 length equals 15 residues. The ends lost 6 bases at V and 7 bases at J; junction bases unmatched: 10. The CDR3 DNA reads TGTGCCAGCAGCCCAGACAGGGGAGGAGGTGAAAAACTGTTTTTT. Translating gives CASSPDRGGGEKLFF.

The rearrangement joins TRBV20-1 to TRBJ2-2; 10 bases are a match to TRBD1. With 5 bases clipped from V and 6 bases from J, the junction kept 12 bases outside the gene matches. The CDR3 covers 16 residues. The germline V gene encodes CDR1 DFQATT and CDR2 SNEGSKA (reference sequence). The CDR3 region is CSAPRSGTGEPGELFF. Written as DNA, the CDR3 is TGCAGTGCTCCGCGGAGCGGGACAGGGGAGCCCGGGGAGCTGTTTTTT.

This chain joins TRBV20-1 and TRBJ2-7, with 7 bases lining up with TRBD1. The CDR3 is made up of 15 amino acids. Germline-derived CDR1 and CDR2 are DFQATT and SNEGSKA (reference sequence). Unmatched junction bases numbered 9, after V lost 3 bases and J lost 1 base. Written as DNA, the CDR3 is TGCAGTGCTAGGACAGGGTATGGTGAGTCCTACGAGCAGTACTTC. Its protein product is CSARTGYGESYEQYF.

The genes are TRBV4-3 and TRBJ2-3, with D unclear. This CDR3 has 13 amino acids. Trimming removed 0 bases from V and 2 bases from J, with 3 bases in between. Germline-derived CDR1 and CDR2 are LGHNA and YSLEER. The CDR3 bases are TGCGCCAGCAGCCAAGATTACACAGATACGCAGTATTTT. Its protein product is CASSQDYTDTQYF.

A single count supports this clonotype. The CDR3 nucleotides are TGCAGTGCTAGAGTTGGGACAGGGGCTTTTTACGAGCAGTACTTC. This codes for CSARVGTGAFYEQYF. The J gene is TRBJ2-7, the V gene TRBV20-1; 10 bases line up with TRBD1. The CDR3 has 15 residues. The germline gives CDR1 DFQATT, CDR2 SNEGSKA (reference sequence). With V trimmed by 1 base and J by 4 bases, 7 bases remained unmatched.

In its sample, this clonotype was seen a few times. The chain has TRBV20-1 and TRBJ2-3; TRBD2 matches at 7 bases. V trimming: 0 bases; J trimming: 4 bases; junction bases outside the gene matches: 10. The germline V gene has CDR1 DFQATT and CDR2 SNEGSKA (reference sequence). This CDR3 is built from 16 residues. The CDR3 region has the DNA TGCAGTGCTAGAGATCTCGCTGGCGGGAGTGCAGATACGCAGTATTTT. It is translated as CSARDLAGGSADTQYF.

This clonotype was counted ten times or more. This chain connects TRBV7-2 to TRBJ2-7; D is ambiguous. Germline-derived CDR1 and CDR2 are SGHTA and FQGNSA. This CDR3 is 14 amino acids long. V dropped 4 bases and J dropped 0 bases, with 10 bases sitting between them. The CDR3 reads CASSSSTSSYEQYF. The CDR3 coding sequence is TGTGCCAGCAGCTCCTCCACAAGCTCCTACGAGCAGTACTTC.

This clonotype came up a few times. This chain joins TRBV6-5 and TRBJ1-5, with 7 bases that match TRBD1. The V segment lost 7 bases and the J segment 6 bases; nucleotides outside the gene matches: 12. Germline V lookup: CDR1 MNHEY, CDR2 SVGAGI. The CDR3 runs to 15 residues. The CDR3 DNA is TGTGCCAGCATCCCACGGAGGGGGCTTGGTCAGCCCCAGCATTTT. It yields the protein CASIPRRGLGQPQHF.

This clonotype showed up just a few times. J is TRBJ2-7 and V is TRBV20-1, with 8 positions matching TRBD1. CDR1 DFQATT and CDR2 SNEGSKA come from the germline V gene (reference sequence). The V and J ends lost 1 base and 1 base, in that order; junction bases with no gene match: 3. The CDR3 contains 14 residues. The CDR3 region is CSARAGQGSYEQYF. Written as DNA, the CDR3 is TGCAGTGCTAGAGCTGGACAGGGATCCTACGAGCAGTACTTC.

This chain links TRBV4-2 with TRBJ1-4; D not resolved. Trimming removed 0 bases from V and 4 bases from J, with 9 bases in between. The germline V gene has CDR1 LGHNA and CDR2 YNFKEQ. The CDR3 is 15 amino acids. The CDR3 sequence: CASSQEGSLNEKLFF. Here the CDR3 DNA reads TGTGCCAGCAGCCAAGAGGGTTCACTTAATGAAAAACTGTTTTTT.

This clonotype occurred a few times. The chain employs TRBV29-1 and TRBJ2-3; TRBD1 matches 9 bases. V gave up 7 bases and J gave up 3 bases; unmatched junction bases: 5. The V gene's germline CDR1 is SQVTM and CDR2 ANQGSEA. The CDR3 length is 13 residues. The CDR3 is CSADRGETDTQYF. The CDR3 DNA is TGCAGCGCCGACAGGGGGGAGACAGATACGCAGTATTTT.

This clonotype was detected ten times or more. This chain joins TRBV7-8 and TRBJ2-7; 7 bases fit TRBD1. Germline CDR1 SGHVS, CDR2 FQNEAQ. Trimming at V came to 2 bases and at J to 3 bases, leaving 10 bases not matched to a gene. This CDR3 has 16 amino acids. In DNA, the CDR3 is TGTGCCAGCAGCTTAAGCCCCGGACAGGCCAACTACGAGCAGTACTTC. The encoded protein is CASSLSPGQANYEQYF. The full variable domain, in which reference TRBV7-8 and TRBJ2-7 provide the parts outside the CDR3, is GAGVSQSPRYKVAKRGQDVALRCDPISGHVSLFWYQQALGQGPEFLTYFQNEAQLDKSGLPSDRFFAERPEGSVSTLKIQRTQQEDSAVYLCASSLSPGQANYEQYFGPGTRLTVT.

The chain joins TRBV5-5 to TRBJ1-1; no definite D call. V was pared by 3 bases and J by 1 base, with 7 bases between. Germline loops: CDR1 SGHKS, CDR2 YYEKEE (reference sequence). The CDR3 consists of 13 residues. CDR3: CASSSSANTEAFF. The CDR3 nucleotides read TGTGCCAGCAGCTCCTCAGCGAACACTGAAGCTTTCTTT. The whole variable domain, filled in from reference TRBV5-5 and TRBJ1-1, reads DAGVTQSPTHLIKTRGQQVTLRCSPISGHKSVSWYQQVLGQGPQFIFQYYEKEERGRGNFPDRFSARQFPNYSSELNVNALLLGDSALYLCASSSSANTEAFFGQGTRLTVV.

The CDR3 bases are TGTGCCAGCAGCGTAGCTAGCGGGGGACCCTACAATGAGCAGTTCTTC. Translated, it gives CASSVASGGPYNEQFF. The gene calls are TRBV9 and TRBJ2-1; TRBD2 matches at 10 bases. The CDR3 consists of 16 residues. Germline trimming cut 0 bases from V and 2 bases from J; bases unmatched to any gene: 2. Germline CDR1 is SGDLS and CDR2 is YYNGEE. The full variable domain, completed using reference TRBV9 and TRBJ2-1, is DSGVTQTPKHLITATGQRVTLRCSPRSGDLSVYWYQQSLDQGLQFLIQYYNGEERAKGNILERFSAQQFPDLHSELNLSSLELGDSALYFCASSVASGGPYNEQFFGPGTRLTVL.

The V and J genes are TRBV24-1 and TRBJ1-1; D not certain. Trimming pared 7 bases from V and 1 base from J, leaving 9 bases between. Per the germline V gene, CDR1 is KGHDR and CDR2 is SFDVKD. The CDR3 runs 13 residues. The CDR3: CATSLAGNTEAFF. The CDR3 DNA reads TGTGCCACCAGCCTGGCAGGGAACACTGAAGCTTTCTTT.

This clonotype was observed many times. The J gene is TRBJ1-2, the V gene TRBV20-1, with no clear D. The CDR3 has 14 amino acids. V was pared by 0 bases and J by 4 bases, with 12 bases between. The germline CDR1 and CDR2 sequences are DFQATT and SNEGSKA (reference sequence). CDR3 sequence reads: CSARDLGRAYGYTF. The CDR3 nucleotides read TGCAGTGCTAGAGATCTAGGGCGGGCCTATGGCTACACCTTC.

The sample holds many counts of this clonotype. A read error is possible here, since a much larger clone lies one base away. This chain links TRBV5-1 with TRBJ2-7; 7 bases agree with TRBD2. The V gene's germline CDR1 is SGHRS and CDR2 YFSETQ. V shed 3 bases, J shed 4 bases, and the junction held 10 bases outside the gene matches. There are 15 residues in the CDR3. The CDR3 spells CASSSGRAGMYEQYF. CDR3 nucleotide sequence: TGCGCCAGCAGCTCCGGACGAGCGGGAATGTACGAGCAGTACTTC.

This clonotype has more than one count but fewer than ten. V usage is TRBV9 and J usage is TRBJ2-7; TRBD1 agrees at 10 bases. V lost 4 bases to trimming and J lost 3 bases; unmatched junction nucleotides: 7. The CDR3 contains 15 residues. From germline, CDR1 is SGDLS and CDR2 YYNGEE. The CDR3 loop reads CASSPMGQGSYEQYF. DNA of the CDR3: TGTGCCAGCAGCCCAATGGGACAGGGGAGCTACGAGCAGTACTTC.

J is TRBJ1-2 and V is TRBV7-9, with a weak D call TRBD1 (6 bases). Per the germline V gene, CDR1 is SEHNR and CDR2 is FQNEAQ (reference sequence). Deletions cut 6 bases from V and 4 bases from J, with 24 bases between. The CDR3 consists of 17 residues. The CDR3 DNA follows: TGTGCCAGCAGAATTAGTATGGGAGCAGGGGCCACCTATGGCTACACCTTC. Protein sequence: CASRISMGAGATYGYTF.

This sequence joins TRBV14 and TRBJ2-7; D may match TRBD1 or TRBD2 (6 bases each). V was cut by 4 bases and J by 3 bases, with 25 bases left in between. Germline CDR1 reads SGHDN; CDR2 reads FVKESK. The CDR3 extends over 18 amino acids. The DNA for the CDR3 is TGTGCCAGCAGCCGTAAAATCACACGGGGGCTCCCGGACTACGAGCAGTACTTC. It is translated as CASSRKITRGLPDYEQYF. Full variable domain (rest looked up from reference TRBV14 and TRBJ2-7): EAGVTQFPSHSVIEKGQTVTLRCDPISGHDNLYWYRRVMGKEIKFLLHFVKESKQDESGMPNNRFLAERTGGTYSTLKVQPAELEDSGVYFCASSRKITRGLPDYEQYFGPGTRLTVT.